This TCR beta chain was sequenced during a study of T cells in Graves' hyperthyroidism and ophthalmopathy. V lost 7 bases and J 2 bases, leaving 27 bases between the germline ends. The CDR3 totals 18 residues. Germline V gene lookup returns CDR1 MDHEN and CDR2 SYDVKM. Amplified regions were TCR beta CDR3 sequences from RNA transcripts. The TCR CDR3 first-round RT-PCR relied on the HTBI primer set. Using its own MiXCR run on the multiplex PCR reads, TCRdb lists one record per CDR3 protein. This table has 500,000 to 600,000 distinct CDR3 sequences, 20% appearing once. This clonotype was counted many times.

The clonotype was recovered from a man aged 40-55 years with Graves' ophthalmopathy. What was sequenced was blood. This rearrangement joins TRBV28 to TRBJ2-7; a possible D gene is TRBD2 (5 bases). CDR3 sequence: CASKVRLRRTGVPYEQYF. Here the CDR3 DNA reads TGTGCCAGCAAAGTCAGACTCCGGAGGACCGGAGTCCCCTACGAGCAGTACTTC.